One and the same sample provided the 4 T cell receptor beta chains below, sequenced in a study of blood T cell repertoires in COVID-19. Sequenced by immunoSEQ multiplex PCR; TCRdb stores in-frame clones only, minus some. The sample holds 35,000 to 50,000 clones, around 85% seen once. The material sequenced was peripheral blood. These receptors were taken from a human donor in a cohort sampled during active COVID-19.

The V gene is TRBV11-2, the J gene TRBJ2-2, with TRBD1 identical over 9 bases. The CDR3 consists of 15 residues. Germline loops: CDR1 SGHAT, CDR2 FQNNGV. V lost 6 bases to trimming and J lost 9 bases; unmatched junction nucleotides: 11. The chain's CDR3 is CASREQGASGRELFF. The CDR3 DNA reads as TGTGCCAGCAGAGAACAGGGGGCGTCGGGTAGGGAGCTGTTTTTT.

The table lists this clone with a few counts. The rearrangement uses TRBV5-4 and TRBJ2-7; the match to TRBD1 covers 9 bases. CDR3 size: 14 residues. V lost 2 bases to trimming and J lost 5 bases; unmatched junction nucleotides: 5. In germline, CDR1 is SGHNT, CDR2 YYREEE (reference sequence). The CDR3, as DNA: TGTGCCAGCAGCTTAGACAGGGGGTCGGACGAGCAGTACTTC. Translating it yields CASSLDRGSDEQYF.

The rearrangement uses TRBV7-9 and TRBJ2-7; no definite D call. Germline CDR1 and CDR2: SEHNR and FQNEAQ (reference sequence). This CDR3 spans 12 amino acids. With 5 bases removed from V and 0 bases from J, the gap between germline ends came to 5 bases. The CDR3: CASSRASYEQYF. CDR3 nucleotide sequence: TGTGCCAGCAGCCGAGCCTCCTACGAGCAGTACTTC.

The rearrangement uses TRBV5-1 and TRBJ2-2; possibly TRBD1 for D (6 bases). CDR3 size: 15 residues. Germline-derived CDR1 and CDR2 are SGHRS and YFSETQ. V was pared by 0 bases and J by 9 bases, with 15 bases between. In DNA form, the CDR3 reads TGCGCCAGCAGCTTGGTCCCGGGACATTCGAGGGAGCTGTTTTTT. As protein: CASSLVPGHSRELFF.